The subject of this entry is one T cell receptor (beta chain). What it recognizes is unknown. The authors prepared the TCRbeta library with unique molecular identifiers. TCRdb independently ran MiXCR on the PCR reads; one entry per CDR3 protein. The sample includes about 200,000 distinct CDR3 sequences, roughly 7.1% of them seen just once. The entry originates in a study of T-cell reconstitution after alpha-beta-depleted transplantation in children. Study findings and constraints: Several hundred expanded graft clones reportedly gave rise to the alpha-beta T cells present about two months after transplant.

Germline assignment: CDR1 MDHEN and CDR2 SYDVKM. The CDR3 is 15 amino acids. Trimming shortened V by 7 bases and J by 1 base, and 16 bases separated the two germline ends. The J gene is TRBJ1-1, the V gene TRBV28; no firm D call. The TCR sequence derives from a boy aged 2 to 10 with acute lymphoblastic leukemia, due to receive a stem cell transplant. The sequenced sample was PBMCs, obtained before TCRalphabeta/CD19-depleted stem cell transplant. The CDR3 DNA follows: TGTGCCAGCACCCCTCCGGCAGATTCGAACACTGAAGCTTTCTTT. It encodes CASTPPADSNTEAFF.